This T cell receptor beta chain was identified during a study of CD8 T cells in Susac syndrome. Overall study: Among the Susac syndrome patients who underwent sequencing, more than 5 had clinically active disease, while about 8 of them were in remission. At the time of blood draw, patients with Susac syndrome were therapy-naive, receiving corticosteroids, or receiving intravenous immunoglobulin alone.

Random hexamers were used to reverse transcribe about 0.5 to 1 ug of RNA. TCRdb called the immunoSEQ multiplex PCR reads again in MiXCR, with one record for every CDR3 protein. This table holds about 150,000 distinct CDR3 sequences, approximately 95% found once. About this clonotype: Antigen unknown.

TEMRA cells underwent FACS enrichment and CD8+ and CD4+ T cells underwent negative isolation. General observations from the study: The Susac syndrome CD4+ T cell repertoires displayed no clonal expansion.

The CDR3 covers 14 residues. Germline CDR1 is SGHRS and CDR2 is YFSETQ. The ends were cut back, 5 bases at V and 1 base at J, with 12 bases in the middle. V and J are TRBV5-1 and TRBJ2-5, with a weak D call TRBD1 (6 bases). This clonotype was sampled from a human donor with Susac syndrome. Material for sequencing was CD4+ T cells from PBMCs. CDR3 region: CASRVQGFQETQYF. CDR3 DNA sequence: TGCGCCAGCAGAGTGCAGGGGTTCCAAGAGACCCAGTACTTC.